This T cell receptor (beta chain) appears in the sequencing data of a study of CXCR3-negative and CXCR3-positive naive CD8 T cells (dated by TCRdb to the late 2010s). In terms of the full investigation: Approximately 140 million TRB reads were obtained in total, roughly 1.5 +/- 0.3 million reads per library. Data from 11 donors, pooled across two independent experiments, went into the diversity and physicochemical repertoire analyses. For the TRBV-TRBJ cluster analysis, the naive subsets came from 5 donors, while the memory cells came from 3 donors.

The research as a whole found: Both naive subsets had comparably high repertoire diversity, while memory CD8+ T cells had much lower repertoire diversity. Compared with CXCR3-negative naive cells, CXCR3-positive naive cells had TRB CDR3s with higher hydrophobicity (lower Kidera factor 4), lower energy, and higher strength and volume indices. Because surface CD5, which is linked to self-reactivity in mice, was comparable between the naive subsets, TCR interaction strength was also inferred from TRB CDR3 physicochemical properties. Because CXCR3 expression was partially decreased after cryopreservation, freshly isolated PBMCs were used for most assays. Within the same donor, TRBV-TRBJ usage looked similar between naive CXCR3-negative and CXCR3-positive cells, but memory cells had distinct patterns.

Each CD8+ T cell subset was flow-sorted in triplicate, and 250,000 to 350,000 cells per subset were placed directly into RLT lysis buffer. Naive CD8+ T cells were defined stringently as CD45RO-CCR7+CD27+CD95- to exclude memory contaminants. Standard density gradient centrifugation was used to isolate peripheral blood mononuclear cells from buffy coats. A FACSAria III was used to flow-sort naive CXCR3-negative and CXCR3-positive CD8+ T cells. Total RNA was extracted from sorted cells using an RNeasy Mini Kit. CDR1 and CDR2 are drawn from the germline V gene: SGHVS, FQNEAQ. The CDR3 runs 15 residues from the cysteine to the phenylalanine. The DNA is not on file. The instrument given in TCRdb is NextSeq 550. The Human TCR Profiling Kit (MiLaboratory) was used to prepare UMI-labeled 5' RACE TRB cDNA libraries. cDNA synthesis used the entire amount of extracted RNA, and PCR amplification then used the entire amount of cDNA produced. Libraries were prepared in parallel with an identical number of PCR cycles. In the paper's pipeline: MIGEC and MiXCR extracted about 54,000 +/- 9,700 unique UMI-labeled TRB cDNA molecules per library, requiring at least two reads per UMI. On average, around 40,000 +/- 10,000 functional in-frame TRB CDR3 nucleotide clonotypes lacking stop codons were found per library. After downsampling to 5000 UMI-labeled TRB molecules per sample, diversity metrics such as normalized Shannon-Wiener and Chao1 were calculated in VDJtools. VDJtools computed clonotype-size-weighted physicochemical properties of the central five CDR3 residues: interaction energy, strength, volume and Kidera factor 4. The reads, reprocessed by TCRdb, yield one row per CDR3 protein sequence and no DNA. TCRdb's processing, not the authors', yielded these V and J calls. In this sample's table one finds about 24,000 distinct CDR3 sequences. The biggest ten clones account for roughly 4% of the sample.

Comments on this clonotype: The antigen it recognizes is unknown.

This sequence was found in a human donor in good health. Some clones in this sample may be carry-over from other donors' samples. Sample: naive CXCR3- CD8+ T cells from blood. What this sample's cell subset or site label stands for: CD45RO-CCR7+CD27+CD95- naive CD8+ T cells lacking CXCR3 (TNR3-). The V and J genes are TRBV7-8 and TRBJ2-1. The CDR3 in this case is CASSLAPTESNEQFF.